The present entry profiles one T cell receptor beta chain with its context. What it recognizes is unknown. The data belong to a study of T-cell memory formation after mild COVID-19. TCRdb itself ran the 5' RACE reads through MiXCR, one entry per CDR3 protein. This sample has a few hundred thousand distinct CDR3 sequences, with approximately 15% found just once. Study-wide results and caveats: Most CD4+ clones that shrank were in CM and EM, while CD8+ ones turned up in EMRA. There was no confirmation that second-wave clones peaking on day 37 were SARS-CoV-2 specific.

This receptor was obtained from a man between 18 and 35 years old who had mild COVID-19 (a few samples of this study predate the infection). Cell type and time point are not known. The source material was PBMCs or a T cell subset sorted from them (not recorded which).

As DNA, the CDR3 is TGTGCCAGCAGCCCTGGGACAGTCTACAATGAGCAGTTCTTC. Translating gives CASSPGTVYNEQFF. The chain links TRBV4-2 to TRBJ2-1; 7 bases map to TRBD1. J gave up 3 bases and V 4 bases, and 3 bases lay outside the gene matches. The germline V gene has CDR1 LGHNA and CDR2 YNFKEQ. This CDR3 spans 14 amino acids.